The 29 T cell receptor beta chains below were found in one sample sequenced in a study of blood T cells in healthy people across ages. A second about 7 to 11 cycle PCR used barcoded and J-beta primers. TCRdb independently ran MiXCR on the 5' RACE reads; one entry per CDR3 protein. The sample has 1.8 million or so distinct CDR3 sequences; about 39% are singletons. Sequencing was done on a sample of blood. These receptors were collected from a human donor in good health.

As concerns this clonotype: It is unclear where the CDR3 begins or ends on the DNA, so no DNA is shown, and the CDR3 is as TCRdb lists it. This rearrangement joins TRBV10-3 to TRBJ1-5; the DNA was not compared with TRBD1, the D call given in the table. The CDR3 totals 14 residues, both ends included. The germline V gene encodes CDR1 ENHRY and CDR2 SYGVKD. This CDR3 reads CAVGPGQSNQPQHF.

The chain links TRBV6-2 or TRBV6-3 to TRBJ2-3; D gene uncertain. The germline V gene encodes CDR1 MNHEY and CDR2 SVGEGT. The CDR3 runs 14 residues. V was trimmed by 2 bases and J by 2 bases, leaving 8 bases between them. The DNA for the CDR3 is TGTGCCAGCAGTTACGACCGTTACACAGATACGCAGTATTTT. Its translation is CASSYDRYTDTQYF.

Worth noting for this clonotype: Its ends do not fully match the called genes, so a read error is possible. The genes are TRBV12-3 or TRBV12-4 and TRBJ2-5; 8 bases match TRBD2. The CDR3 runs to 14 residues. The DNA of the CDR3 is TGTGCCAGCGTCATTAGCGGGGTACAAGAGACCCTGTACTTC. It encodes CASVISGVQETLYF.

This clonotype was counted a few times. V usage is TRBV24-1 and J usage is TRBJ2-1; no reliable D call. The germline V and J ends were trimmed by 3 bases and 6 bases, with 17 bases remaining between them. CDR1 is KGHDR, CDR2 SFDVKD, per germline. This CDR3 spans 16 amino acids. The CDR3 here is CATSDVSAAGANEQFF. The CDR3, as DNA: TGTGCCACCAGTGATGTCAGCGCCGCCGGAGCCAATGAGCAGTTCTTC.

In its sample, this clonotype was seen a few times. This sequence joins TRBV9 and TRBJ2-1, with D hard to call. CDR1 and CDR2 from the germline V gene are SGDLS and YYNGEE. The CDR3 covers 15 residues. Trimming stripped 4 bases from V and 8 bases from J, with 19 bases between. CDR3 in amino acids: CASSPPGERIDEQFF. CDR3 bases: TGTGCCAGCAGCCCACCGGGTGAGCGAATCGATGAGCAGTTCTTC.

On this clonotype: Mismatch with germline at one junction end may stem from a read error. The chain employs TRBV4-3 and TRBJ2-4; D remains ambiguous. Matching the DNA end better, TRBJ2-7 makes the J call doubtful. The CDR3 extends over 14 amino acids. Per the germline V gene, CDR1 is LGHNA and CDR2 is YSLEER. CDR3: CANSQDANSYEQYF. For the CDR3, the DNA is TGCGCCAACAGCCAAGATGCGAATTCCTACGAGCAGTACTTC.

The CDR3 here is CASNVNISYEQYF. CDR3 bases: TGTGCCAGCAACGTCAACATCTCCTACGAGCAGTACTTC. This sequence joins TRBV12-3 or TRBV12-4 and TRBJ2-7; no clear D. This CDR3 is 13 amino acids long. The ends were cut back, 7 bases at V and 0 bases at J, with 10 bases in the middle.

This clonotype was picked up a small number of times. The V and J genes are TRBV5-1 and TRBJ2-1, with D possibly TRBD2 on 7 matching bases. The CDR3 covers 16 residues. Trimming removed 0 bases at V and 9 bases at J, with 19 bases between. CDR1 and CDR2 (germline): SGHRS, YFSETQ. The CDR3 DNA is TGCGCCAGCAGCTTGGGCGGGGGCAACACCCCCGGTGAGCAGTTCTTC. This encodes CASSLGGGNTPGEQFF.

This sequence joins TRBV7-9 and TRBJ1-1; 10 bases line up with TRBD1. The germline V gene has CDR1 SEHNR and CDR2 FQNEAQ (reference sequence). Losses at the gene ends were 6 bases for V and 0 bases for J; bases not matched to a gene: 10. The length of the CDR3 is 17 residues. This CDR3 is CASSPDRGINLNTEAFF. CDR3 bases: TGTGCCAGCAGTCCGGACAGGGGGATAAATTTGAACACTGAAGCTTTCTTT.

J is TRBJ2-5 and V is TRBV27, with 9 bases lining up with TRBD1. The trim removed 1 base at V and 5 bases at J, leaving 8 bases unmatched. CDR3 size: 16 residues. Germline V gene data show CDR1 as MNHEY and CDR2 as SMNVEV (reference sequence). The CDR3 here is CASSLFGQGLGETQYF. Here the CDR3 DNA reads TGTGCCAGCAGTTTATTCGGACAGGGGTTGGGGGAGACCCAGTACTTC.

This clonotype was seen only a few times. The rearrangement joins TRBV6-5 to TRBJ1-2; 8 bases align to TRBD1. The CDR3 covers 12 residues. Trimming removed 5 bases from V and 8 bases from J; junction bases left unmatched: 4. Germline V CDR1 and CDR2: MNHEY, SVGAGI. Written as DNA, the CDR3 is TGTGCCAGCAGTCCGAGGACAGGGGGCTACACCTTC. It encodes CASSPRTGGYTF.

This clonotype was picked up a small number of times. The V and J genes are TRBV5-1 and TRBJ1-1; 10 bases fit TRBD1. This CDR3 is 20 amino acids long. CDR1 is SGHRS, CDR2 YFSETQ, per germline. V dropped 1 base and J dropped 2; count of bases not matched to a gene: 17. The DNA for the CDR3 is TGCGCCAGCAGCTTGTTTGGGCTAGAGAAGAGGGACAGGGGAAACACTGAAGCTTTCTTT. It encodes CASSLFGLEKRDRGNTEAFF.

This CDR3 reads CASRKGQGLNQPQHF. CDR3 nucleotides: TGTGCCAGCAGAAAGGGACAGGGCCTTAATCAGCCCCAGCATTTT. The chain joins TRBV12-3 or TRBV12-4 to TRBJ1-5; 9 bases align to TRBD1. The CDR3 is 15 residues long. With V trimmed by 6 bases and J by 4 bases, 7 bases remained unmatched.

The J gene is TRBJ1-3, the V gene TRBV4-3, with D possibly being TRBD1 (6 bases). Germline assignment: CDR1 LGHNA and CDR2 YSLEER. CDR3 length: 16 amino acids. The V end was cut by 0 bases, the J end by 4 bases, with 13 bases between. CDR3 residues: CASSQDWTALGNTIYF. CDR3 coding DNA: TGCGCCAGCAGCCAAGATTGGACAGCCTTAGGAAACACCATATATTTT.

V is TRBV7-2 and J is TRBJ2-1, with D perhaps TRBD1 (6 bases). The length of the CDR3 is 11 residues. V gave up 4 bases and J gave up 15 bases, with 13 bases separating them. Germline V gene sequence: CDR1 SGHTA, CDR2 FQGNSA. The DNA of the CDR3 is TGTGCCAGCAGCTCCGGGACATACGGGTTCTTC. Amino acids: CASSSGTYGFF.

This clonotype was seen a handful of times. This chain links TRBV12-3 or TRBV12-4 with TRBJ2-3; D call uncertain. The CDR3 spans 14 residues. The germline V and J ends were trimmed by 0 bases and 5 bases, with 9 bases remaining between them. The CDR3 sequence: CASSLAEVGDTQYF. In DNA form, the CDR3 reads TGTGCCAGCAGTTTAGCGGAAGTGGGAGATACGCAGTATTTT.

The V call is TRBV7-3, the J call TRBJ2-5; a possible D gene is TRBD2 (6 bases). CDR3 length equals 17 residues. In germline, CDR1 is SGHTA, CDR2 FQGTGA. With 3 bases removed from V and 3 bases from J, the gap between germline ends came to 20 bases. For the CDR3, the DNA is TGTGCCAGCAGCTTCTTCCCCCCGGATGGGGGGAAAGAGACCCAGTACTTC. Amino acid sequence: CASSFFPPDGGKETQYF.

V gene TRBV20-1 combines with J gene TRBJ1-6, with 7 bases identical to TRBD1. CDR3 length: 15 residues. After removal of 0 bases from V and 14 bases from J, the junction contained 13 bases not matched to a gene. Germline assignment: CDR1 DFQATT and CDR2 SNEGSKA (reference sequence). This chain's CDR3 is CSARDGTVEEVTLHF. CDR3 coding DNA: TGCAGTGCTAGAGATGGGACAGTAGAAGAAGTAACCCTCCACTTT.

This clonotype was found a few times. The chain uses TRBV7-3 and TRBJ2-2, with D unclear. The CDR3 loop spans 13 amino acids. Germline CDR1 is SGHTA and CDR2 is FQGTGA. V dropped 2 bases and J dropped 6 bases, with 7 bases sitting between them. The CDR3 loop is CASSLGFAGELFF. CDR3 sequence (DNA): TGTGCCAGCAGCTTAGGTTTTGCCGGGGAGCTGTTTTTT.

Comments on this clonotype: The junction departs from germline at one end; a sequencing error may be responsible. CDR3 loop: CAVSQGGNEQFF. CDR3 coding DNA: TGTGCCGTCAGCCAGGGGGGCAATGAGCAGTTCTTC. The V call is TRBV10-3, the J call TRBJ2-1; maybe TRBD1 (7 bases). Germline assignment: CDR1 ENHRY and CDR2 SYGVKD. This CDR3 contains 12 residues.

This clonotype came up a few times. The V gene is TRBV12-3 or TRBV12-4, the J gene TRBJ2-5; 7 nucleotides match TRBD1. The junction had 10 bases not matched to a gene; V was cut back by 6 bases and J by 0 bases. The CDR3 is 16 residues long. CDR3 protein: CASRSGTAEYQETQYF. DNA for the CDR3: TGTGCCAGCAGATCCGGGACAGCCGAGTACCAAGAGACCCAGTACTTC.

This clonotype has only a few counts. The V and J genes are TRBV12-3 or TRBV12-4 and TRBJ2-2; 10 bases align to TRBD1. With V trimmed by 2 bases and J by 6 bases, 3 bases remained unmatched. The CDR3 sequence is 15 residues long. This CDR3 reads CASSLRQGAPGELFF. CDR3 DNA sequence: TGTGCCAGCAGTTTAAGACAGGGGGCTCCCGGGGAGCTGTTTTTT.

Details on this clonotype: A much more abundant neighbour one base away suggests this may be a read error. The genes are TRBV9 and TRBJ2-3; D remains unclear. Germline-derived CDR1 and CDR2 are SGDLS and YYNGEE. The CDR3 length is 12 residues. DNA of the CDR3: TGTGTCAGCAGCGTACGAGCGGATACGCAGTATTTT. Its translation: CVSSVRADTQYF.

This clonotype was recorded a few times. The gene calls are TRBV5-4 and TRBJ2-7, with 7 positions matching TRBD2. This CDR3 region has 15 residues. V dropped 1 base and J dropped 6; count of bases not matched to a gene: 10. Germline values: CDR1 SGHNT, CDR2 YYREEE (reference sequence). The CDR3 here is CASSLLRGREGEQYF. The CDR3 DNA reads as TGTGCCAGCAGCTTGTTGAGAGGAAGGGAGGGCGAGCAGTACTTC.

This chain links TRBV7-3 with TRBJ1-1, with a tentative D call TRBD1 (6 bases). The CDR3 contains 15 residues. V was pared by 2 bases and J by 1 base, with 11 bases between. Germline values: CDR1 SGHTA, CDR2 FQGTGA. The CDR3 is CASSLAQGENTEAFF. The CDR3 coding sequence is TGTGCCAGCAGCTTAGCACAGGGTGAGAACACTGAAGCTTTCTTT.

To note about this clonotype: An end of the junction does not agree with germline; a read error may underlie this. This CDR3 reads CASSLATRSSHNEQFF. CDR3 nucleotide sequence: TGTGCCAGCAGCTTAGCGACGAGGAGCTCCCACAATGAGCAGTTCTTC. This sequence joins TRBV7-2 and TRBJ2-1; D ambiguous. Looked up from germline, CDR1 is SGHTA and CDR2 is FQGNSA. The CDR3 is 16 residues long.

This chain joins TRBV11-2 and TRBJ1-6; D is perhaps TRBD1 (5 bases). This CDR3 spans 14 amino acids. Between the trimmed V and J ends, which lost 1 base and 10 bases, there was a span of 11 bases. The germline gives CDR1 SGHAT, CDR2 FQNNGV. This chain's CDR3 is CASSLGQGMSPLHF. CDR3 DNA sequence: TGTGCCAGCAGCTTAGGTCAGGGTATGTCACCCCTCCACTTT. Supplemented by reference TRBV11-2 and TRBJ1-6, the full variable domain reads EAGVAQSPRYKIIEKRQSVAFWCNPISGHATLYWYQQILGQGPKLLIQFQNNGVVDDSQLPKDRFSAERLKGVDSTLKIQPAKLEDSAVYLCASSLGQGMSPLHFGNGTRLTVT.

The chain has TRBV10-3 and TRBJ2-3; D is perhaps TRBD1 (5 bases). CDR1 is ENHRY, CDR2 SYGVKD, per germline. This CDR3 has 14 residues. Trimming stripped 0 bases from V and 9 bases from J, with 13 bases between. The CDR3 here is CAISESVPRQTQYF. CDR3 coding DNA: TGTGCCATCAGTGAGTCGGTCCCGAGACAGACGCAGTATTTT.

Concerning this clonotype itself: This may come from a read error, since a much larger clone is one base off. This CDR3 fails to terminate in the conserved phenylalanine or tryptophan, so it likely reflects a read error. The CDR3 nucleotides read TGTGCCAGCAGCCCCGGGACTAGCGGGGGGTACACAGATACGCAGTATTGT. It specifies CASSPGTSGGYTDTQYC. The J gene is TRBJ2-3, the V gene TRBV11-1; 15 positions match TRBD2. CDR1 SGHAT and CDR2 FQDESV come from the germline V gene (reference sequence). CDR3 length: 17 residues. V lost 5 bases and J lost 2; bases outside the gene matches: 5.